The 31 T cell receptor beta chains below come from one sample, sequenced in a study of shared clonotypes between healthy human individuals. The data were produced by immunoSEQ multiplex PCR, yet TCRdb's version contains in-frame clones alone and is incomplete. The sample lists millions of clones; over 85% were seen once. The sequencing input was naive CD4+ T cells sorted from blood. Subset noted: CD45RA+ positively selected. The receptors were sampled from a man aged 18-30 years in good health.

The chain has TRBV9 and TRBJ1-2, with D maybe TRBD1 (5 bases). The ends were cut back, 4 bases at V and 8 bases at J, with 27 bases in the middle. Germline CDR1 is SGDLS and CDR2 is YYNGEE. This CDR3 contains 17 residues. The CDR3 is CASSSRGHWQGQVGYTF. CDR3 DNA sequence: TGTGCCAGCAGCTCCCGAGGTCACTGGCAGGGCCAAGTCGGCTACACCTTC.

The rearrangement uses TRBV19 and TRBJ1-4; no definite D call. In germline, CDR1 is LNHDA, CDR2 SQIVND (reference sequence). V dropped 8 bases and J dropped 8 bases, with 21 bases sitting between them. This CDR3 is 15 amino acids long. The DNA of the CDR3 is TGTGCCAGTCGAAAAACGGGCACCGGAGGGGAAAAACTGTTTTTT. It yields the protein CASRKTGTGGEKLFF.

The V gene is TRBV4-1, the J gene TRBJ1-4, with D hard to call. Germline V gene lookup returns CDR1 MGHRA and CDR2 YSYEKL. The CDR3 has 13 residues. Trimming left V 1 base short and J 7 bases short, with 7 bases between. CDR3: CASSQVYSEKLFF. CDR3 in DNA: TGCGCCAGCAGCCAAGTATACAGTGAAAAACTGTTTTTT.

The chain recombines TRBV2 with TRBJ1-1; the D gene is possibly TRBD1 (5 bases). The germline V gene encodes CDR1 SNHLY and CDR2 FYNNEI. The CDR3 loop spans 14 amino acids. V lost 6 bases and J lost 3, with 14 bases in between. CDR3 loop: CASRLRGRDTEAFF. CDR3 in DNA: TGTGCCAGCAGATTAAGGGGCAGGGACACTGAAGCTTTCTTT. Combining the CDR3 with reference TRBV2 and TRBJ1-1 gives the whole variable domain EPEVTQTPSHQVTQMGQEVILRCVPISNHLYFYWYRQILGQKVEFLVSFYNNEISEKSEIFDDQFSVERPDGSNFTLKIRSTKLEDSAMYFCASRLRGRDTEAFFGQGTRLTVV.

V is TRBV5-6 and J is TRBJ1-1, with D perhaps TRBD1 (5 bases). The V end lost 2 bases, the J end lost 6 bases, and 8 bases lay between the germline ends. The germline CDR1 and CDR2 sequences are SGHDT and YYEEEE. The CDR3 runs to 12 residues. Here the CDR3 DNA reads TGTGCCAGCAGCTTCCAGGGCTCTGAAGCTTTCTTT. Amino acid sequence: CASSFQGSEAFF.

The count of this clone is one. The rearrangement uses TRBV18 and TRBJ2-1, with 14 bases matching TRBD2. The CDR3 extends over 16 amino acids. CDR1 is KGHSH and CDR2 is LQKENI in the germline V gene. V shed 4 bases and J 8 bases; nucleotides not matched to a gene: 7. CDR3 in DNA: TGTGCCAGCTCACTCAGACTAGCGGGAGGGCTGGATGAGCAGTTCTTC. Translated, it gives CASSLRLAGGLDEQFF.

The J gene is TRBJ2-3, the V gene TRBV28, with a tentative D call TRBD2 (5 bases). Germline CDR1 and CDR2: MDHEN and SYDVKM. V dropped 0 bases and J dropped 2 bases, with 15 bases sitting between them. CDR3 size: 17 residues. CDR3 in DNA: TGTGCCAGCAGTTTATGGTCATCCGGGGAACTCACAGATACGCAGTATTTT. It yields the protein CASSLWSSGELTDTQYF.

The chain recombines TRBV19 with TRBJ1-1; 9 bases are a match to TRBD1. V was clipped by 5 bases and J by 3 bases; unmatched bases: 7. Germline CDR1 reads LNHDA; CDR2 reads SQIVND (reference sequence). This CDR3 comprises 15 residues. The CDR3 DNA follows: TGTGCCAGTAGTGGACGACAGGGGGAGGACACTGAAGCTTTCTTT. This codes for CASSGRQGEDTEAFF.

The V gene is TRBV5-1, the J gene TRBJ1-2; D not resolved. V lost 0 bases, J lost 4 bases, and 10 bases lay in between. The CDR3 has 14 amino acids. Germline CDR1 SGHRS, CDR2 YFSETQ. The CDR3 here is CASSLDGPSYGYTF. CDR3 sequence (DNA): TGCGCCAGCAGCTTGGATGGACCCAGCTATGGCTACACCTTC.

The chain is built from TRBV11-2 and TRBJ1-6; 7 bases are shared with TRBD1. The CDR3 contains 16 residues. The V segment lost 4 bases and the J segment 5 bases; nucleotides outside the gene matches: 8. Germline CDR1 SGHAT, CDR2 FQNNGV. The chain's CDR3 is CASSSIGTANNSPLHF. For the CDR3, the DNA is TGTGCCAGCAGCTCTATAGGGACAGCCAATAATTCACCCCTCCACTTT.

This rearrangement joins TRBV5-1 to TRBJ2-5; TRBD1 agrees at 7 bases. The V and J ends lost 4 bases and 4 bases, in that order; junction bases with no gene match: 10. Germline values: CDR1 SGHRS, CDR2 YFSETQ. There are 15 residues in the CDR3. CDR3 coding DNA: TGCGCCAGCAGCGGTCCACAGGGGTTCGGAGAGACCCAGTACTTC. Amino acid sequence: CASSGPQGFGETQYF.

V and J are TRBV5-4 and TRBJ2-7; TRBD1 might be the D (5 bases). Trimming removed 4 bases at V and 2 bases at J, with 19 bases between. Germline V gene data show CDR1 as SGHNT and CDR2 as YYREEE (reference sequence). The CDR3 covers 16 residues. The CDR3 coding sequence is TGTGCCAGCAGCCAACCTGGGGCAGGGTCAGCCTACGAGCAGTACTTC. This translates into CASSQPGAGSAYEQYF.

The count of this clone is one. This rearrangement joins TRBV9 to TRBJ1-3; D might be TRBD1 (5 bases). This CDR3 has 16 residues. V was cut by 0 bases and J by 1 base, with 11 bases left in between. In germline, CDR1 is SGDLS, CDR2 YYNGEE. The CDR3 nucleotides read TGTGCCAGCAGCGTAGGGCAGGGAGCGTCTGGAAACACCATATATTTT. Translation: CASSVGQGASGNTIYF.

CDR3 nucleotides: TGTGCCAGCAGCCAATATGCCGGGACAGGGAACTTCGTTGGCTACACCTTC. Residues: CASSQYAGTGNFVGYTF. The chain is built from TRBV14 and TRBJ1-2, with 9 bases identical to TRBD1. V was pared by 2 bases and J by 7 bases, with 14 bases of the junction left unmatched. The CDR3 has 17 amino acids. Germline CDR1 reads SGHDN; CDR2 reads FVKESK.

CDR3 in DNA: TGTGCCAGCAGCAAAGGGACGGTCCAAGAGACCCAGTACTTC. Translated: CASSKGTVQETQYF. The J gene is TRBJ2-5, the V gene TRBV7-6; D assignment may be TRBD1 or TRBD2 (5 bases each). Germline V gene sequence: CDR1 SGHVS, CDR2 FNYEAQ. Trimming took 5 bases from V and 1 from J, leaving 11 bases between them. This CDR3 has 14 amino acids.

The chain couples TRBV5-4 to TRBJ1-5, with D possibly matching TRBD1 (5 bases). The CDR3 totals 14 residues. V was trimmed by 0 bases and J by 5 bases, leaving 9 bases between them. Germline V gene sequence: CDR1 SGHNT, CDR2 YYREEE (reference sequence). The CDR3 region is CASSLDQGDQPQHF. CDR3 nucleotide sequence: TGTGCCAGCAGCTTGGATCAGGGTGATCAGCCCCAGCATTTT.

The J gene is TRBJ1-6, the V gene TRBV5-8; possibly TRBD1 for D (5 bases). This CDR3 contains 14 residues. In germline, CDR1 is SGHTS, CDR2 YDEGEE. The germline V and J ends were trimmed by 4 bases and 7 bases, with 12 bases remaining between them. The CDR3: CASSTGGMNSPLHF. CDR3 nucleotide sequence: TGTGCCAGCAGCACCGGGGGGATGAATTCACCCCTCCACTTT.

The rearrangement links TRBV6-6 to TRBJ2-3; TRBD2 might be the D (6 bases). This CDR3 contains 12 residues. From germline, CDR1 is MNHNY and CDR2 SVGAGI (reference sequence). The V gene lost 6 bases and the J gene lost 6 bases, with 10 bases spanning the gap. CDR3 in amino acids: CASRAGPDTQYF. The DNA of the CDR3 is TGTGCCAGCAGGGCGGGGCCGGATACGCAGTATTTT.

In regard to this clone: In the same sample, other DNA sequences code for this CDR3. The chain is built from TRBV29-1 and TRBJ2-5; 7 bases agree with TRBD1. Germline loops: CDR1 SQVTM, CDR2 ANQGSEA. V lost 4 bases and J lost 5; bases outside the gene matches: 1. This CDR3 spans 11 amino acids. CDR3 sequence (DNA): TGCAGCGTTGGACAGGGCGAGACCCAGTACTTC. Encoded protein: CSVGQGETQYF. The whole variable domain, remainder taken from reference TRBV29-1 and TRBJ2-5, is SAVISQKPSRDICQRGTSLTIQCQVDSQVTMMFWYRQQPGQSLTLIATANQGSEATYESGFVIDKFPISRPNLTFSTLTVSNMSPEDSSIYLCSVGQGETQYFGPGTRLLVL.

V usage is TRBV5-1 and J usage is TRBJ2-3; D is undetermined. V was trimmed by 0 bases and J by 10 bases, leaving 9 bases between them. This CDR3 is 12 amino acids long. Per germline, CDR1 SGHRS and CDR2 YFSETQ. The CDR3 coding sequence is TGCGCCAGCAGCTTGGAAAGTGGTTCGCAGTATTTT. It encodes CASSLESGSQYF.

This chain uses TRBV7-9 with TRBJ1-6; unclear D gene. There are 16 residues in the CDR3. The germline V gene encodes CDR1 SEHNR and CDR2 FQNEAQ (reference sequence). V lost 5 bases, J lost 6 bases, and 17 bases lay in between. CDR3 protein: CASSLLSPTGNSPLHF. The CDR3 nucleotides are TGTGCCAGCAGCCTCCTCTCCCCGACGGGTAATTCACCCCTCCACTTT.

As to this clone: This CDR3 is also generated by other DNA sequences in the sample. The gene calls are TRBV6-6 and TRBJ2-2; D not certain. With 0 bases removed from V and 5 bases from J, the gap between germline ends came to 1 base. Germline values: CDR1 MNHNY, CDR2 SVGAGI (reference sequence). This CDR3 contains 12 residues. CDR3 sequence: CASSYSTGELFF. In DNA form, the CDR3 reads TGTGCCAGCAGTTACTCAACCGGGGAGCTGTTTTTT.

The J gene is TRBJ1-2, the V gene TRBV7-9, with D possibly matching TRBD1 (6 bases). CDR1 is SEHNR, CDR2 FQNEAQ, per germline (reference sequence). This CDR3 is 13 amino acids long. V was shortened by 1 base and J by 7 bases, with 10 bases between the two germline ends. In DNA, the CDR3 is TGTGCCAGCAGCTTAGAGCAGGGGCGTGGCTACACCTTC. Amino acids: CASSLEQGRGYTF. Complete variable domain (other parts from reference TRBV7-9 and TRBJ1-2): DTGVSQNPRHKITKRGQNVTFRCDPISEHNRLYWYRQTLGQGPEFLTYFQNEAQLEKSRLLSDRFSAERPKGSFSTLEIQRTEQGDSAMYLCASSLEQGRGYTFGSGTRLTVV.

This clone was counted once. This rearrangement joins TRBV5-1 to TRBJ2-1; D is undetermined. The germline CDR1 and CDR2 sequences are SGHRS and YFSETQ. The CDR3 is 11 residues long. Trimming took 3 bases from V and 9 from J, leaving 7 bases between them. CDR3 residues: CASSYQSEQFF. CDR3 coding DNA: TGCGCCAGCAGCTACCAGAGTGAGCAGTTCTTC.

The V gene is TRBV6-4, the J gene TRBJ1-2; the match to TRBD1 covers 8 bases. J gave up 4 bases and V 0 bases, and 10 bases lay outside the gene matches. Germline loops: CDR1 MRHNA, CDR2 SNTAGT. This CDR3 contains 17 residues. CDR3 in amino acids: CASSDSFRQGSFYGYTF. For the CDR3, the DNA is TGTGCCAGCAGTGACTCTTTTCGACAGGGGAGTTTCTATGGCTACACCTTC.

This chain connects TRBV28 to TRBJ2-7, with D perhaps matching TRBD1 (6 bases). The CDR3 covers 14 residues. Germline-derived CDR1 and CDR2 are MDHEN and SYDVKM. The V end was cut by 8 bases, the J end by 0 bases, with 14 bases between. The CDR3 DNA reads TGTGCCAGCCGGACAGCTGGGAGCTCCTACGAGCAGTACTTC. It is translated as CASRTAGSSYEQYF.

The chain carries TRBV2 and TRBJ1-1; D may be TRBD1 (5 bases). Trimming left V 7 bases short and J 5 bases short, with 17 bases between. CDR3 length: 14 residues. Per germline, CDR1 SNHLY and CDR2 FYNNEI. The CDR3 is CASTFQGPDTEAFF. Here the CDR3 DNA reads TGTGCCAGCACCTTCCAGGGTCCGGATACTGAAGCTTTCTTT.

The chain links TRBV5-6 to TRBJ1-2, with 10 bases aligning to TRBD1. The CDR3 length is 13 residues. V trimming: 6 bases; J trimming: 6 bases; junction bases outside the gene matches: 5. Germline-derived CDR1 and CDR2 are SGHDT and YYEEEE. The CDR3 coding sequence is TGTGCCAGCAACGACAGGGGGCGTCATGGCTACACCTTC. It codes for CASNDRGRHGYTF.

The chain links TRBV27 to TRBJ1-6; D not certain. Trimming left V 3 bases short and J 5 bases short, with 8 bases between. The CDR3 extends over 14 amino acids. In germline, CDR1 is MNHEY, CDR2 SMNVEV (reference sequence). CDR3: CASSFLQNNSPLHF. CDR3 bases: TGTGCCAGCAGTTTTCTACAGAATAATTCACCCCTCCACTTT.

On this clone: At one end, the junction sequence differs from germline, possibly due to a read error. This CDR3 is CAWRAGLAGTFGGALF. The CDR3 bases are TGTGCCTGGAGGGCAGGACTAGCGGGGACCTTCGGGGGTGCGCTCTTC. V is TRBV30 and J is TRBJ2-1, with 12 bases identical to TRBD2. Germline values: CDR1 GTSNPN, CDR2 SVGIG (reference sequence). CDR3 length: 16 residues.

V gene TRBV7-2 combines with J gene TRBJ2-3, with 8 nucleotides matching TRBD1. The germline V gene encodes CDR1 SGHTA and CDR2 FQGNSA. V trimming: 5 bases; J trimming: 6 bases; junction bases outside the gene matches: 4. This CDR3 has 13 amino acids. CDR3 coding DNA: TGTGCCAGCAGCCGCGACAGGGGTGATACGCAGTATTTT. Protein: CASSRDRGDTQYF.